This T cell receptor beta chain was identified in a study of T cells after yellow fever vaccination. This clonotype was recorded many times. TCRdb ran MiXCR on the 5' RACE reads and lists one entry per CDR3 protein. The sample includes more than 30,000 distinct CDR3 sequences, 6.6% of them seen just once. V gave up 5 bases and J gave up 4 bases, with 10 bases separating them. This CDR3 spans 13 amino acids. Per the germline V gene, CDR1 is SGHTA and CDR2 is FQGTGA. J is TRBJ2-3 and V is TRBV7-3; D remains ambiguous. Material: PBMCs, either bulk or a sorted T-cell subset (CD4+, CD8+, memory, or dextramer-sorted; not recorded which), obtained on the day of the first yellow fever vaccination. The sequence derives from a man between 18 and 35 years old who received the YFV17D yellow fever vaccine. The CDR3 bases are TGTGCCAGCAGCCAAGAGATCGCAGATACGCAGTATTTT. Translated: CASSQEIADTQYF.